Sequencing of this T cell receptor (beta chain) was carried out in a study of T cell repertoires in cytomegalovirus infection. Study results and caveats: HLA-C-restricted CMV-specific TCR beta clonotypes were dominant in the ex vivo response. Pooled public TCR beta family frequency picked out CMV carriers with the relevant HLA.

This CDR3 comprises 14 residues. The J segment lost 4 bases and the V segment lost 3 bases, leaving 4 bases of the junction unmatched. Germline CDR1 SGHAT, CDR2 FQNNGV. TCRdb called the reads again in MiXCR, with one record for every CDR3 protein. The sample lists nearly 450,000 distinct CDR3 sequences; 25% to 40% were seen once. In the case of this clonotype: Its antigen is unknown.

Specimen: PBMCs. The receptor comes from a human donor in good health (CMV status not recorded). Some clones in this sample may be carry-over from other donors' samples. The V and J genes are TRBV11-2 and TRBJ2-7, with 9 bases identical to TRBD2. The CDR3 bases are TGTGCCAGCAGCTTCGGACTAGCGATATACGAGCAGTACTTC. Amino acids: CASSFGLAIYEQYF.